Below, one T cell receptor beta chain is given with its context. Its antigen is unknown. These data come from a study of siplizumab effects on memory and regulatory T cells. Clones were read by immunoSEQ multiplex PCR, and TCRdb kept only the in-frame ones, dropping some. The repertoire consists of over 70,000 clones, with 85% to 95% occurring once and the leading ten covering 15% to 20%. Study-level results: Controls had more than 25% Treg-derived mappable alloreactive CD4+ clones on average, versus approximately 69% with siplizumab.

From germline, CDR1 is SGDLS and CDR2 YYNGEE. V was shortened by 2 bases and J by 3 bases, with 6 bases between the two germline ends. The CDR3 is 14 amino acids. Specimen: CD8+ T cells sorted from blood. J is TRBJ2-6 and V is TRBV9; D gene uncertain. The sequence was collected from a human donor in good health. The CDR3 protein is CASSVKDGANVLTF. The CDR3 DNA is TGTGCCAGCAGCGTGAAAGATGGGGCCAACGTCCTGACTTTC.